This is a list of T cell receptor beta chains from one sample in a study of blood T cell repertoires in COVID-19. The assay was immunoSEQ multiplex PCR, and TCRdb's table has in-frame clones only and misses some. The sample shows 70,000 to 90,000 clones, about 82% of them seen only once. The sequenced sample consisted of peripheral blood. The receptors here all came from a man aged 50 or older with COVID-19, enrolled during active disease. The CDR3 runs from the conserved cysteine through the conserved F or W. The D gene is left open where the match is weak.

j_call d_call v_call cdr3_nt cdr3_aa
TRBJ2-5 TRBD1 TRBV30 TGTGCCTGGAGTGTAAGGACAGGGGGCGGGAAGACCCAGTACTTC CAWSVRTGGGKTQYF
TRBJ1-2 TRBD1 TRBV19 TGTGCCACCAGGGACAGGCCCTATGGCTACACCTTC CATRDRPYGYTF
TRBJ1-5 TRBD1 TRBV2 TGTGCCAGCAGTGGGGACAGGGGGCGGCAGCCCCAGCATTTT CASSGDRGRQPQHF
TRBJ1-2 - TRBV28 TGTGCCAGCGCTCGCGGCAGGGCTAACTATGGCTACACCTTC CASARGRANYGYTF
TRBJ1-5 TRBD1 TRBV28 TGTGCCAGCAGTTTCCCGACAGGGCTGCGCAATCAGCCCCAGCATTTT CASSFPTGLRNQPQHF
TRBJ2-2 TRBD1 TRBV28 TGTGCCAGCAGTTTACTCCGGGACAGGAACACCGGGGAGCTGTTTTTT CASSLLRDRNTGELFF
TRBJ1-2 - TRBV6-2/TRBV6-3 TGTGCCAGCAGTTACACTGAGACAGTTCTCTATGGCTACACCTTC CASSYTETVLYGYTF
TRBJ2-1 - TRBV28 TGTGCCACCTACGAGAGCTCCTACAATGAGCAGTTCTTC CATYESSYNEQFF
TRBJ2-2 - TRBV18 TGTGCCAGCTCACCACGCGGCAGGGTGAACACCGGGGAGCTGTTTTTT CASSPRGRVNTGELFF
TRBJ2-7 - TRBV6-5 TGTGCCAGCAGTAGCGGAACCTACGAGCAGTACTTC CASSSGTYEQYF
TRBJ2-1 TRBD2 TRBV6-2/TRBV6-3 TGTGCCAGCAGTTCCGCGGGGGGAGTAGCGGGAGGAAGCGAGCAGTTCTTC CASSSAGGVAGGSEQFF
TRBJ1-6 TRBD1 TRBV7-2 TGTGCCAGCAGCTTAGTGACAGGGGGCAGGGGTAATTCACCCCTCCACTTT CASSLVTGGRGNSPLHF
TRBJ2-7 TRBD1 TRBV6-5 TGTGCCAGCAGGGGGTACAGGGGGCGCACCCACGAGCAGTACTTC CASRGYRGRTHEQYF
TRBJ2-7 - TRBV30 TGTGCCTGGAGCCCTACCGGGAGCTACGAGCAGTACTTC CAWSPTGSYEQYF
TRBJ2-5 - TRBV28 TGTGCCAGCAGCCCGTTTAGCCAAGAGACCCAGTACTTC CASSPFSQETQYF
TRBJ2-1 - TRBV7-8 TGTGCCAGCAGCTTGAGGGAGATTGGTTCCTACAATGAGCAGTTCTTC CASSLREIGSYNEQFF
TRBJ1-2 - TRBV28 TGTGCCAGCAGACCCAGAGGGCCCGGCTATGGCTACACCTTC CASRPRGPGYGYTF
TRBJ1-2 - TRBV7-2 TGTGCCAGCAGCTCAGGGGTTCCGGCCCGGGATGGCTACACCTTC CASSSGVPARDGYTF
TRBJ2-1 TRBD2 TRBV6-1 TGTGCCAGCAGCCGAGCGGGAGTTTCATACAATGAGCAGTTCTTC CASSRAGVSYNEQFF
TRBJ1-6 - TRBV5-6 TGTGCCAGCAGCTTGGAGGCCAGGCCCAATTCACCCCTCCACTTT CASSLEARPNSPLHF